This T cell receptor (beta chain) is drawn from a study of CD8 T cells in ankylosing spondylitis. Regarding the study as a whole: One TCR beta motif, made up of about 8 highly homologous variants, appeared characteristic of ankylosing spondylitis blood. Several of the motif variants were reported before in synovial fluid and blood from reactive arthritis.

A word on this clonotype: Antigen specificity is unknown.

Using quantitative 5'-RACE with molecular barcodes, the authors made TCR beta libraries. Each CDR3 protein gets one entry after TCRdb re-called the 5' RACE reads with MiXCR. In the table there are about 250,000 distinct CDR3 sequences, 32% of which are singletons. Trimming removed 1 base from V and 6 bases from J, with 10 bases in between. The CDR3 consists of 12 residues. Germline CDR1 and CDR2: GTSNPN and SVGIG (reference sequence). The chain recombines TRBV30 with TRBJ2-7; maybe TRBD2 (5 bases). The receptor comes from a male donor with ankylosing spondylitis or in good health (not recorded which). Sequenced input: blood, either unsorted or a sorted T cell fraction (not recorded which). CDR3 nucleotides: TGTGCCTGGAGTGACGGGGTCCTCGAGCAGTACTTC. This translates into CAWSDGVLEQYF.